This TCR beta chain was captured in a study of OX40 agonist ivuxolimab in advanced cancers. A note on the overall study: Ivuxolimab was a fully human IgG2 agonistic monoclonal antibody targeting the costimulatory receptor OX40 (CD134). Patients were allowed to have had prior anti-PD-1, anti-PD-L1 or anti-CTLA-4 therapy, and 30% to 40% of the dose-escalation patients had been treated with checkpoint inhibitors. Intravenous ivuxolimab was administered to patients every 2 weeks at six dose levels: 0.01, 0.1, 0.3, 1.5, 3 and 10 mg/kg. A male proportion of roughly 80% and a mean age of about 60 years, ranging from roughly 20 to 80, were recorded for the dose-escalation cohort. The point of sequencing TCRbeta in the periphery was to test whether ivuxolimab changed TCR sequence diversity and drove clonal T-cell expansion. Among the 52 dose-escalation patients, some 20 had hepatocellular carcinoma, some 15 melanoma, 9 renal cell carcinoma and 9 head and neck cancer. The paper covers the monotherapy dose-escalation part of the phase I ivuxolimab trial, which included N of about 51 patients. Partial responses were achieved by three dose-escalation patients, of whom one had hepatocellular carcinoma and two had cutaneous melanoma.

Taken from cysteine to phenylalanine, the CDR3 has 11 residues. Only CDR3 DNA remains: 33 bases, in frame from the first base. For this chain, trimming is 8 bases at the V end and 12 bases at the J end, and the number of junction bases without a gene match is 6. Sequences WSHSY (CDR1) and SAAADI (CDR2) are obtained from the germline V gene. Genomic DNA was isolated from the sorted cells so that the TCRbeta CDR3 region could be sequenced. The immunoSEQ Assay was used for sequencing of TCRbeta CDR3 regions. TCRdb provides this immuneACCESS table in a form limited to in-frame rearrangements. Some clones are lacking; in checked studies, under half of them reflect an unresolved V gene, and why the rest are absent is not known. The sample yields about 44,000 clones; around 94% were counted once. The leading ten clones occupy approximately 10% of the sample. Study-level results and caveats: In the 0.1-3.0 mg/kg groups, partial responders were among the patients with the lowest normalized peripheral clonal expansion, particularly in CD8+ T cells. The antigen specificity of the clonally expanded peripheral T cells was not determined. Low levels of normalized T-cell clonal expansion were also shown by some nonresponding patients. At doses of 0.1 to 3.0 mg/kg, clonal expansion of both CD4+ and CD8+ blood T cells was observed from baseline to week 6. On average, CD8+ T cells showed more expanded clones than CD4+ T cells after ivuxolimab.

A note on this clone: This clone's antigen is unknown. Base quality data are lacking; no much larger clone is found one base away.

Patients with a history of autoimmune disease or receiving systemic immunosuppression were excluded from the trial. In every dose cohort, peripheral blood was drawn for TCR sequencing at baseline, cycle 4 day 1, and cycle 7 day 1. The samples were drawn from a first-in-human, open-label, multicenter phase I dose-escalation trial of ivuxolimab. Adults with locally advanced or metastatic melanoma, renal cell, hepatocellular, or head and neck squamous cell carcinoma were enrolled in the trial. Before TCR sequencing, CD4+ T cells and CD8+ T cells from peripheral blood were sorted into separate populations.

The sample consisted of CD4+ or CD8+ T cells sorted from blood, taken in a trial of the OX40 agonist ivuxolimab. The sequence came from an adult with an advanced solid tumor such as melanoma, head and neck, liver or kidney cancer. The rearrangement joined TRBV10-2 to TRBJ2-1; 8 bases in the middle match TRBD1. The bases are TGCGCCAGCCTGACAGGGGAAGGGCAGTTCTTC. Translated, it reads CASLTGEGQFF.